This T cell receptor beta chain comes out of a study of human T cells and chemical hapten exposure. On the study more broadly: Patch tests put 0.01% DPC on the upper back, and the results were checked at 6 days.

One entry per CDR3 protein, called by TCRdb with MiXCR from the RACE reads. Of some 80,000 distinct CDR3 sequences listed, about a tenth are singletons. There are many counts of this clonotype. Described time point: patch test 2, 6 weeks after DPC sensitization. Specified treatment: therapeutic diphenylcyclopropenone sensitization with weekly scalp DPC. Patients had alopecia, were aged 18 to 70, and were not pregnant. Total RNA was extracted from unfractionated whole blood. V lost 7 bases and J 0 bases, leaving 13 bases between the germline ends. CDR1 is SEHNR and CDR2 is FQNEAQ in the germline V gene (reference sequence). CDR3 size: 15 residues.

The receptor was derived from a woman aged 25 to 39 with alopecia areata. Some clones in this sample may be carry-over from other donors' samples. This chain uses TRBV7-9 with TRBJ2-1; D may be TRBD1 (5 bases). The sample here was whole blood, taken in connection with sensitization to the hapten diphenylcyclopropenone (DPC). The DNA of the CDR3 is TGTGCCAGCAACCCAACAGGAGACTCCTACAATGAGCAGTTCTTC. Its translation: CASNPTGDSYNEQFF. The entire variable domain, with the rest obtained from reference TRBV7-9 and TRBJ2-1, is as follows: DTGVSQNPRHKITKRGQNVTFRCDPISEHNRLYWYRQTLGQGPEFLTYFQNEAQLEKSRLLSDRFSAERPKGSFSTLEIQRTEQGDSAMYLCASNPTGDSYNEQFFGPGTRLTVL.